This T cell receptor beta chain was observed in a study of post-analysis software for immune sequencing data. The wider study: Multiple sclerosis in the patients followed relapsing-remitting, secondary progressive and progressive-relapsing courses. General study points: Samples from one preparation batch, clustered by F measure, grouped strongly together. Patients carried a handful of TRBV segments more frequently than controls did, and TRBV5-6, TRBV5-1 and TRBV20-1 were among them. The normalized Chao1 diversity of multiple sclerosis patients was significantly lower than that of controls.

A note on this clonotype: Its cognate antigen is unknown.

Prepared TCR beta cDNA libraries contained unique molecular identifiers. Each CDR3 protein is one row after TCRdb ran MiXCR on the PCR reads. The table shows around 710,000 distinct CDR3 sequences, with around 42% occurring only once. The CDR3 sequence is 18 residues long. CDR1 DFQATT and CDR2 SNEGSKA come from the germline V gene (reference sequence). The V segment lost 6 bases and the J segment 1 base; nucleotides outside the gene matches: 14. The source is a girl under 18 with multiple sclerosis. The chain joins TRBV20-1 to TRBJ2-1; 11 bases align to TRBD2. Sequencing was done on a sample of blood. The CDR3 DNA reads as TGCAGTGCCGGAGGGGGACTAGCGGATTACGCGTCCTACAATGAGCAGTTCTTC. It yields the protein CSAGGGLADYASYNEQFF.